These 13 T cell receptor delta chains came from one sample sequenced in a study of human gamma delta and Vdelta1 T cells. TCRdb re-called the PCR reads with CATT. The sample yields thousands of delta-chain clones, approximately 41% seen once. Their antigens are not known. The specimen sequenced was Vdelta1 gamma-delta T cells from blood grown in culture (DOT cells). These receptors all come from a human donor in good health.

This clone occurred a few times. This sequence joins TRDV1 and TRDJ1; 12 bases map to TRDD3. The CDR3 runs to 21 residues. CDR1 TSWWSYY and CDR2 QGS come from the germline V gene. Germline trimming cut 0 bases from V and 6 bases from J; bases unmatched to any gene: 20. The CDR3 DNA reads as TGTGCTCTTGGGGAACTTACGGATAGGCGGGTAAGGACTGGGGGATACCATAAACTCATCTTT. Encoded protein: CALGELTDRRVRTGGYHKLIF.

J is TRDJ1 and V is TRDV1; 8 nucleotides align to TRDD3. CDR1 is TSWWSYY and CDR2 is QGS in the germline V gene. V gave up 2 bases and J gave up 3 bases; unmatched junction bases: 23. This CDR3 region has 21 residues. CDR3 in amino acids: CALGEWGTLIPRGYWADKLIF. The DNA of the CDR3 is TGTGCTCTTGGGGAATGGGGGACCCTCATTCCTCGGGGATACTGGGCCGATAAACTCATCTTT.

This clone was picked up a small number of times. V is TRDV1 and J is TRDJ1; D perhaps matches TRDD2 (5 bases). V lost 1 base, J lost 0 bases, and 24 bases lay in between. The CDR3 covers 20 residues. From germline, CDR1 is TSWWSYY and CDR2 QGS. Here the CDR3 DNA reads TGTGCTCTTGGGGAACCCTTAGTGCCCTACCCAGGCCTGTACACCGATAAACTCATCTTT. It is translated as CALGEPLVPYPGLYTDKLIF.

The chain recombines TRDV1 with TRDJ1, with D maybe TRDD2 (5 bases). Germline-derived CDR1 and CDR2 are TSWWSYY and QGS. Deletions cut 4 bases from V and 0 bases from J, with 21 bases between. The CDR3 length is 18 residues. CDR3 sequence: CALGVPSSEVLNTDKLIF. Written as DNA, the CDR3 is TGTGCTCTTGGGGTCCCATCTTCCGAAGTACTCAACACCGATAAACTCATCTTT.

This chain joins TRDV1 and TRDJ1; TRDD3 matches 9 bases. Per the germline V gene, CDR1 is TSWWSYY and CDR2 is QGS. The CDR3 is made up of 30 amino acids. V gave up 3 bases and J gave up 1 base; unmatched junction bases: 48. For the CDR3, the DNA is TGTGCTCTTGGGGACCCGGCAACGTTTCCTTCACGCCCTAGCGGAGCCTACGGTATGGGGGATAAATTGGGCACCGATAAACTCATCTTT. Translated: CALGDPATFPSRPSGAYGMGDKLGTDKLIF.

This clone was detected a few times. The J gene is TRDJ1, the V gene TRDV1; D perhaps matches TRDD2 (5 bases). Trimming stripped 3 bases from V and 0 bases from J, with 29 bases between. Germline V gives CDR1 TSWWSYY, CDR2 QGS. The CDR3 totals 21 residues. CDR3 in DNA: TGTGCTCTTGGGGACACTTCCCTTGTTCCAGGAGTCCCTCGGTACACCGATAAACTCATCTTT. Translated: CALGDTSLVPGVPRYTDKLIF.

This clone was picked up one time. This chain joins TRDV1 and TRDJ1; TRDD3 agrees at 12 bases. J lost 0 bases, V lost 3 bases, and 14 bases had no gene match. The CDR3 runs to 20 residues. Germline loops: CDR1 TSWWSYY, CDR2 QGS. CDR3 nucleotides: TGTGCTCTTGGGGATCGCCTTCCTAAACTGGGGGATACCGACACCGATAAACTCATCTTT. Encoded protein: CALGDRLPKLGDTDTDKLIF.

The V call is TRAV29/DV5, the J call TRDJ1; 9 bases match TRDD3. The CDR3 loop spans 16 amino acids. Trimming cost V 3 bases and J 2 bases; bases outside gene matches: 11. CDR1 and CDR2 (germline): NSMFDY, ISSIKDK. The CDR3 spells CAAIRGGILRTDKLIF. Here the CDR3 DNA reads TGTGCAGCAATCCGCGGGGGGATACTTCGGACCGATAAACTCATCTTT.

The chain couples TRDV1 to TRDJ1, with 13 nucleotides matching TRDD3. J lost 8 bases, V lost 0 bases, and 15 bases had no gene match. CDR1 and CDR2 (germline): TSWWSYY, QGS. The CDR3 loop spans 19 amino acids. CDR3 in DNA: TGTGCTCTTGGGGAACTGGGGGCTCCCTACTGGGGGATACGCGAGAAACTCATCTTT. This codes for CALGELGAPYWGIREKLIF.

The V call is TRDV1, the J call TRDJ1; 13 nucleotides match TRDD3. The germline V gene has CDR1 TSWWSYY and CDR2 QGS. V dropped 4 bases and J dropped 3; count of bases not matched to a gene: 29. CDR3 size: 24 residues. CDR3 coding DNA: TGTGCTCTTGGGGGCCGGCCTTCCCTCCTTTATACTGGGGGATACGCGGTGGGCCCCGATAAACTCATCTTT. Translated: CALGGRPSLLYTGGYAVGPDKLIF.

This sequence joins TRDV1 and TRDJ1; 8 bases align to TRDD3. Germline CDR1 reads TSWWSYY; CDR2 reads QGS. J was trimmed by 4 bases and V by 2 bases; bases with no gene match: 21. The CDR3 is made up of 20 amino acids. The DNA for the CDR3 is TGTGCTCTTGGGGAATCCCTCCTCGCGGGGGATATCCACGGTTGCGATAAACTCATCTTT. Its protein is CALGESLLAGDIHGCDKLIF.

The chain has TRDV1 and TRDJ1; 7 bases line up with TRDD3. Looked up from germline, CDR1 is TSWWSYY and CDR2 is QGS. V was pared by 0 bases and J by 5 bases, with 24 bases of the junction left unmatched. The CDR3 extends over 21 amino acids. CDR3 coding DNA: TGTGCTCTTGGGGAACTTGACGAAGGCTCTTTTTGGGGGGGATGGACAGATAAACTCATCTTT. As protein: CALGELDEGSFWGGWTDKLIF.

Concerning this clone: A read error likely explains this, since a far larger clone differs by one base. The chain links TRDV1 to TRDJ1; possibly TRDD2 for D (8 bases). V was clipped by 5 bases and J by 0 bases, with 34 bases between them. In germline, CDR1 is TSWWSYY, CDR2 QGS. CDR3 length equals 22 residues. The DNA of the CDR3 is TGTGCTCTTGGGAGAACGTCGCTTCCTACCTCTTTCTGGGGGTATGACACCGATAAACTCATCTTT. Translation gives CALGRTSLPTSFWGYDTDKLIF.